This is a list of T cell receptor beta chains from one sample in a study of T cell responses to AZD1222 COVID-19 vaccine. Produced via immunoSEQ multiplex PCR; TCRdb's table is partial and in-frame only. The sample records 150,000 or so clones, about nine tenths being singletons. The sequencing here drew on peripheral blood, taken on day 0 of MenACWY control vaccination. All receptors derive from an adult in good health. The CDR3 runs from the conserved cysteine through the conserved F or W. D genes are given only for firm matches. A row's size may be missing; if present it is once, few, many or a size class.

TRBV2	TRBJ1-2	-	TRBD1	TGTGCCAGCAGGACCGGGACAGGGCCCGGGGGGGGCTACACCTTC	CASRTGTGPGGGYTF
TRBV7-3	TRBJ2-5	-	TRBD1	TGTGCCAGCAGCTTAAGGGGGACAGTCCAAGAGACCCAGTACTTC	CASSLRGTVQETQYF
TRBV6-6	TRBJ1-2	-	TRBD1	TGTGCCAGCACCGAGACAGGGGTCTATGGCTACACCTTC	CASTETGVYGYTF
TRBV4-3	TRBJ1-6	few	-	TGCGCCAGCAGCCAAGGGAGCCGGGGTTCACCCCTCCACTTT	CASSQGSRGSPLHF
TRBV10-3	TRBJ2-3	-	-	TGTGCCATCAGGGGAGCAACCGGGAGCACAGATACGCAGTATTTT	CAIRGATGSTDTQYF
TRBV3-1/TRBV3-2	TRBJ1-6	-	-	TGTGCCAGCAGCCAAGAGGGCGGGGAGTCACCCCTCCACTTT	CASSQEGGESPLHF
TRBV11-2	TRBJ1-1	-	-	TGTGCCAGCAGCCCCGGCGGGGGGCTGGGCACTGAAGCTTTCTTT	CASSPGGGLGTEAFF
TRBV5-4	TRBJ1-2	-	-	TGTGCCAGCAGCTTGGTAGGACGGAGGAACTTAGGCTACACCTTC	CASSLVGRRNLGYTF
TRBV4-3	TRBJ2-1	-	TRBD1	TGCGCCAGCAGCCAAGATTCCACAGGGGGCACCTTCAATGAGCAGTTCTTC	CASSQDSTGGTFNEQFF
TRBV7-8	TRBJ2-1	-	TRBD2	TGTGCCAGCAGCAAGTCACTAGCGGGGATATACAATGAGCAGTTCTTC	CASSKSLAGIYNEQFF
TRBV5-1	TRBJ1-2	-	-	TGCGCCAGCAGCTTCATTTTCGGGGGGTCTAACTATGGCTACACCTTC	CASSFIFGGSNYGYTF
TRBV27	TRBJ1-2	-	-	TGTGCCAGCAGTTTGGGGATTGGGCGCGGCTACACCTTC	CASSLGIGRGYTF
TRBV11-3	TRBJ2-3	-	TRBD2	TGTGCCAGCAGCTTAGCTAGCGGGAGGGCCAGGACAGATACGCAGTATTTT	CASSLASGRARTDTQYF
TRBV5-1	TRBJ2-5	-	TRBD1	TGCGCCAGCAGCTTAGGACAGGGGGTTGCAGAGACCCAGTACTTC	CASSLGQGVAETQYF
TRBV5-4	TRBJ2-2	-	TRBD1	TGTGCCAGCAGCCCTGATCCCGGGACAGGGGACGCTGGGGAGCTGTTTTTT	CASSPDPGTGDAGELFF
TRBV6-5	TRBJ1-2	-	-	TGTGCCAGCAGTCTCCAGGCAGGCTACACCTTC	CASSLQAGYTF
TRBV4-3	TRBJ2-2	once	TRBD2	TGCGCCAGCAGCCAAGTGCTACTAGCGGCCTACACCGGGGAGCTGTTTTTT	CASSQVLLAAYTGELFF
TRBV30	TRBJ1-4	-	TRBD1	TGTGCCTGGAGCCCCCTCAGGGTGACAGGGGTCCATGAAAAACTGTTTTTT	CAWSPLRVTGVHEKLFF
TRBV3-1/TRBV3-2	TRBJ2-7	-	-	TGTGCCAGCAGCGAACGGGACAAGACCTACGAGCAGTACTTC	CASSERDKTYEQYF
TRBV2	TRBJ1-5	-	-	TGTGCCAGCCGTACCATGGGACAGCCCCAGCATTTT	CASRTMGQPQHF
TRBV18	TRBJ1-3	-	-	TGTGCCAGCGCACTTTCAGCGTCTCTCCTCTCTGGAAACACCATATATTTT	CASALSASLLSGNTIYF
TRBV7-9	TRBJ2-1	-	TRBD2	TGTGCCAGCAGCGCAAGCGGGAGAGGTAACGATGAGCAGTTCTTC	CASSASGRGNDEQFF
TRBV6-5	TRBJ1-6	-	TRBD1	TGTGCCAGCAGTACCTCCGGGACAGTCCCTTCACCCCTCCACTTT	CASSTSGTVPSPLHF
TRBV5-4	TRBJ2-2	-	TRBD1	TGTGCCAGCAGCTCGCCGGGACAGGGGTACACCGGGGAGCTGTTTTTT	CASSSPGQGYTGELFF
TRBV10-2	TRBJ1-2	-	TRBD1	TGCGCCAGCCAGGGGGCGCGGGGCTACACCTTC	CASQGARGYTF
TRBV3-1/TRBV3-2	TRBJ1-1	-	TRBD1	TGTGCCAGCAGCCTGGGGGACAGGGGCAACACTGAAGCTTTCTTT	CASSLGDRGNTEAFF
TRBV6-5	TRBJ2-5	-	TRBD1	TGTGCCAGCAGCTTGGGACAGATGAGGGAGACCCAGTACTTC	CASSLGQMRETQYF
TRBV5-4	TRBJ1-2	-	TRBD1	TGTGCCAGCAGCTGGACAGGGAACATCGCGGGCTACACCTTC	CASSWTGNIAGYTF
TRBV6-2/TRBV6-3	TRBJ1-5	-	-	TGTGCCAGCAGCCCTTCGTGGGATTATAGCAATCAGCCCCAGCATTTT	CASSPSWDYSNQPQHF
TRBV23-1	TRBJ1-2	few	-	TGCGCCAGCGCCGGTGGGCAGGGCCATGGCTACACCTTC	CASAGGQGHGYTF
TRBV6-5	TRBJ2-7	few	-	TGTGCCAGCAGTATGGGGGCGGGGAGGTACGAGCAGTACTTC	CASSMGAGRYEQYF
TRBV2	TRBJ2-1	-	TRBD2	TGTGCCAGCAGCCGGAGTAGCGGGAGTAATGAGCAGTTCTTC	CASSRSSGSNEQFF
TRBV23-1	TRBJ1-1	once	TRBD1	TGCGCCAGCAGTCGGGGCAGACAGGGGGACACTGAAGCTTTCTTT	CASSRGRQGDTEAFF
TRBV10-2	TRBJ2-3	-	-	TGCGCCAGCCTCACCGAAATCCGAACTAGAGATCCAAGCACAGATACGCAGTATTTT	CASLTEIRTRDPSTDTQYF
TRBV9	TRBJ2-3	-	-	TGTGCCAGCAGCCCAGGCTCCCGGGAGAGGTCAGATACGCAGTATTTT	CASSPGSRERSDTQYF
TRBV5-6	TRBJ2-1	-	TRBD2	TGTGCCAGCAGCTACGGACTAGCGGGGGGCACCCGCTCCTACAATGAGCAGTTCTTC	CASSYGLAGGTRSYNEQFF
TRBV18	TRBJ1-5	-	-	TGTGCCAGCTCACCAGAGGGTCAGCCCCAGCATTTT	CASSPEGQPQHF
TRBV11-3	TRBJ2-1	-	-	TGTGCCAGCAGCCGAACAGGGCTCCCCTACAATGAGCAGTTCTTC	CASSRTGLPYNEQFF
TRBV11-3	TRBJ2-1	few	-	TGTGCCAGCTCTCACAGGGCCAATGAGCAGTTCTTC	CASSHRANEQFF
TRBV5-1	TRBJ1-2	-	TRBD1	TGCGCCAGCAGCCCCTCCCCCGGGACAGGGAATGGCTACACCTTC	CASSPSPGTGNGYTF
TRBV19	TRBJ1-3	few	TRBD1	TGTGCCAGTAGTTCGAAAGCAGGGGGCTCTGGAAACACCATATATTTT	CASSSKAGGSGNTIYF
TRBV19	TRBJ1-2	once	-	TGTGCCAGTAGTACCCGGGGCAGGGGTCACTATGGCTACACCTTC	CASSTRGRGHYGYTF
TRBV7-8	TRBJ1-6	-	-	TGTGCCAGCAGCCCGTCGACAGTCAGGAGCTCCTATAATTCACCCCTCCACTTT	CASSPSTVRSSYNSPLHF
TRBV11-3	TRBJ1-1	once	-	TGTGCCAGCACAACGGGGGGCACTGAAGCTTTCTTT	CASTTGGTEAFF
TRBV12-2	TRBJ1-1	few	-	TGTGCAAGTCGCTTAGTCCAGGGCCGAGGAAAAACTGAAGCTTTCTTT	CASRLVQGRGKTEAFF
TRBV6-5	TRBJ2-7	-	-	TGTGCCAGCAGTTACCTCTCTGAGCAGTACTTC	CASSYLSEQYF
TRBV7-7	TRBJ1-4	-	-	TGTGCTAGCAGCCAGGGACTAGGAGAAAAACTGTTTTTT	CASSQGLGEKLFF
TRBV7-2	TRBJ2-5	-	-	TGTGCCAGCAGCTTCCTAGGGGTGGGAGAGACCCAGTACTTC	CASSFLGVGETQYF
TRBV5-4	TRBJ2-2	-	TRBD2	TGTGCCAGCAGCTTGCTAGCGGGAGCCAACACCGGGGAGCTGTTTTTT	CASSLLAGANTGELFF
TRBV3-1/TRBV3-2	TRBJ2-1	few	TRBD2	TGTGCCAGCAGCCCTGCGACTCCGGGACTAGCGCGAGGTGAGCAGTTCTTC	CASSPATPGLARGEQFF